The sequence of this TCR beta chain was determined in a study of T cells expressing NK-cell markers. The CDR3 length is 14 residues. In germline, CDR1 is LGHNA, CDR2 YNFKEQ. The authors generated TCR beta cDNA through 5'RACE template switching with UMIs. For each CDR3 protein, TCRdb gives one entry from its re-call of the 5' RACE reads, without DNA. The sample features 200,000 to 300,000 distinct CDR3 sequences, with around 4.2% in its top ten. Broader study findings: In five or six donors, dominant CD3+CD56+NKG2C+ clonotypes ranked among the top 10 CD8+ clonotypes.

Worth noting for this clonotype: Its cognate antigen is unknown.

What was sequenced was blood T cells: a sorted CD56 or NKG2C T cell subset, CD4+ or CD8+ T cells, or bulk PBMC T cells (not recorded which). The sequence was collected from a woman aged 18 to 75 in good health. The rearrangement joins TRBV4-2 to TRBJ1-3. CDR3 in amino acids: CASSQVGSGNTIYF.